Below, 25 T cell receptor beta chains from the same sample are listed, as sequenced in a study of Graves' ophthalmopathy and Graves' hyperthyroidism. RNA transcripts were the source from which TCR beta CDR3 regions were amplified. RT-PCR with HTBI primers came first, then second-round multiplex PCR. TCRdb used MiXCR to reprocess the multiplex PCR reads, holding one entry per CDR3 protein. Of approximately 700,000 distinct CDR3 sequences detected, 35% to 50% appear once; the ten largest clones hold roughly 45%. Sequencing was done on a sample of peripheral blood. Source of these receptors: an adult man with Graves' ophthalmopathy.

This clonotype was counted a few times. This chain links TRBV7-2 with TRBJ2-7, with a possible D match to TRBD2 (7 bases). This CDR3 contains 12 residues. V was shortened by 8 bases and J by 4 bases, with 12 bases between the two germline ends. In germline, CDR1 is SGHTA, CDR2 FQGNSA. This CDR3 reads CASRGGRYEQYF. CDR3 DNA: TGTGCCAGCCGCGGGGGCAGGTACGAGCAGTACTTC.

The chain has TRBV25-1 and TRBJ1-5, with D possibly matching TRBD1 (5 bases). The CDR3 has 14 amino acids. Germline CDR1 is MGHDK and CDR2 is SYGVNS. V lost 8 bases and J lost 5, with 16 bases in between. DNA for the CDR3: TGTGCCAGCCGGACACTCAGGTCGGATCAGCCCCAGCATTTT. This translates into CASRTLRSDQPQHF.

This clonotype was observed at least ten times. The rearrangement links TRBV2 to TRBJ2-5; no clear D gene. CDR1 is SNHLY and CDR2 is FYNNEI in the germline V gene. Trimming took off 6 bases at V and 2 bases at J, with 7 bases between the two ends. This CDR3 comprises 12 residues. CDR3: CASRLDQETQYF. CDR3 coding DNA: TGTGCCAGCAGGCTAGATCAAGAGACCCAGTACTTC.

The sample holds a few counts of this clonotype. The chain is built from TRBV19 and TRBJ2-7; D not resolved. V dropped 0 bases and J dropped 3 bases, with 12 bases sitting between them. Germline CDR1 LNHDA, CDR2 SQIVND (reference sequence). The CDR3 has 15 amino acids. The CDR3, as DNA: TGTGCCAGTAGTATAGATCGGTTCAGAAGCTACGAGCAGTACTTC. It codes for CASSIDRFRSYEQYF.

This clonotype was seen at least ten times. This sequence joins TRBV7-2 and TRBJ2-7; TRBD2 might be the D (6 bases). The CDR3 is 15 residues long. V lost 5 bases to trimming and J lost 3 bases, with 17 bases between them. Germline CDR1 SGHTA, CDR2 FQGNSA. The CDR3 loop is CASSVRSSAIYEQYF. The CDR3 nucleotides read TGTGCCAGCAGCGTCCGCTCTAGCGCTATCTACGAGCAGTACTTC.

For this clonotype: The conserved closing phenylalanine or tryptophan is absent in this CDR3, likely reflecting a read error. This chain joins TRBV10-2 and TRBJ2-2, with a weak D call TRBD1 (6 bases). Germline CDR1 is WSHSY and CDR2 is SAAADI. Trimming took off 2 bases at V and 2 bases at J, with 9 bases between the two ends. The CDR3 has 15 residues. CDR3 residues: CASSEGQLNTGELFS. In DNA form, the CDR3 reads TGCGCCAGCAGTGAGGGACAGCTTAACACCGGGGAGCTGTTTTCT.

The V and J genes are TRBV19 and TRBJ2-2, with D possibly TRBD1 on 6 matching bases. The CDR3 is 14 residues long. Germline loops: CDR1 LNHDA, CDR2 SQIVND (reference sequence). V shed 5 bases and J shed 4 bases, with 11 bases lying between them. The CDR3 region is CASSALQGTGELFF. Here the CDR3 DNA reads TGTGCCAGTAGTGCCCTACAGGGCACCGGGGAGCTGTTTTTT.

The sample holds a few counts of this clonotype. CDR3 region: CASSIVALSGANVLTF. The CDR3 DNA sequence: TGTGCCAGTAGTATAGTAGCTCTCTCTGGGGCCAACGTCCTGACTTTC. The chain has TRBV19 and TRBJ2-6; D uncertain. The V gene lost 1 base and the J gene lost 0 bases, with 7 bases spanning the gap. This CDR3 is built from 16 residues. Germline V gene sequence: CDR1 LNHDA, CDR2 SQIVND (reference sequence).

Details on this clonotype: One base away lies a much larger clone, so this may be a sequencing read error. V gene TRBV10-3 combines with J gene TRBJ1-5, with a weak D call TRBD1 (5 bases). V was clipped by 3 bases and J by 6 bases, with 9 bases between them. CDR3 length: 13 residues. Germline CDR1 reads ENHRY; CDR2 reads SYGVKD. CDR3 sequence (DNA): TGTGCCATCAGTGAAGACAGTTGTCAGCCCCAGCATTTT. Translated, it gives CAISEDSCQPQHF.

Many counts were recorded for this clonotype. The rearrangement uses TRBV19 and TRBJ1-4; D unclear. Per germline, CDR1 LNHDA and CDR2 SQIVND (reference sequence). V lost 3 bases and J lost 9, with 5 bases in between. The CDR3 length is 11 residues. The CDR3 region is CASSIGKKLFF. CDR3 nucleotide sequence: TGTGCCAGTAGTATCGGAAAAAAACTGTTTTTT.

This clonotype was picked up a small number of times. The chain employs TRBV20-1 and TRBJ1-4; no clear D gene. The CDR3 has 14 residues. With 2 bases removed from V and 1 base from J, the gap between germline ends came to 8 bases. Germline-derived CDR1 and CDR2 are DFQATT and SNEGSKA (reference sequence). The CDR3 loop reads CSARSVVTNEKLFF. The CDR3, as DNA: TGCAGTGCTAGAAGCGTTGTAACTAATGAAAAACTGTTTTTT.

V and J are TRBV2 and TRBJ2-7, with 9 bases aligning to TRBD1. The CDR3 spans 16 residues. The J segment lost 2 bases and the V segment lost 6 bases, leaving 11 bases of the junction unmatched. The germline gives CDR1 SNHLY, CDR2 FYNNEI. CDR3 DNA: TGTGCCAGCAGCCCTCTGGGACAGGGCCCCCCCTACGAGCAGTACTTC. Its protein is CASSPLGQGPPYEQYF.

The chain joins TRBV20-1 to TRBJ1-2; maybe TRBD1 (6 bases). Trimming removed 2 bases at V and 7 bases at J, with 17 bases between. The length of the CDR3 is 14 residues. Germline V gene lookup returns CDR1 DFQATT and CDR2 SNEGSKA (reference sequence). CDR3 nucleotide sequence: TGCAGTGCTAGAAGGCCCCTAACAGGGTCTGGCTACACCTTC. It translates to CSARRPLTGSGYTF.

About this clonotype: A much larger clone differs from this one at a single base, so this may be a read error. The chain uses TRBV7-2 and TRBJ2-5, with TRBD2 as a possible D gene (6 bases). Looked up from germline, CDR1 is SGHTA and CDR2 is FQGNSA. The length of the CDR3 is 16 residues. CDR3 loop: CAGSLSGRGIGETQYF. CDR3 nucleotide sequence: TGTGCTGGCAGCTTAAGCGGTCGGGGGATAGGAGAGACCCAGTACTTC.

This clonotype was detected only a few times. The chain carries TRBV20-1 and TRBJ2-5; a possible D gene is TRBD2 (6 bases). Germline V gene sequence: CDR1 DFQATT, CDR2 SNEGSKA (reference sequence). The V gene lost 4 bases and the J gene lost 0 bases, with 12 bases spanning the gap. CDR3 size: 14 residues. The CDR3 spells CSAIAGTYQETQYF. The CDR3 region has the DNA TGCAGTGCTATTGCGGGGACGTACCAAGAGACCCAGTACTTC.

This clonotype was seen ten or more times. The V call is TRBV7-9, the J call TRBJ1-1; D not resolved. Germline V gene sequence: CDR1 SEHNR, CDR2 FQNEAQ (reference sequence). The CDR3 extends over 14 amino acids. The V end lost 5 bases, the J end lost 0 bases, and 10 bases lay between the germline ends. CDR3 nucleotides: TGTGCCAGCAGCCCCCTGGGGATGAACACTGAAGCTTTCTTT. This translates into CASSPLGMNTEAFF. Using reference TRBV7-9 and TRBJ1-1 for the parts outside the CDR3, the full variable domain is DTGVSQNPRHKITKRGQNVTFRCDPISEHNRLYWYRQTLGQGPEFLTYFQNEAQLEKSRLLSDRFSAERPKGSFSTLEIQRTEQGDSAMYLCASSPLGMNTEAFFGQGTRLTVV.

The V call is TRBV7-2, the J call TRBJ2-5; D may be TRBD2 (6 bases). The CDR3 contains 14 residues. V was pared by 4 bases and J by 4 bases, with 13 bases between. CDR1 and CDR2 (germline): SGHTA, FQGNSA. The CDR3 region is CASSSGGLVETQYF. Here the CDR3 DNA reads TGTGCCAGCAGCTCCGGGGGATTGGTAGAGACCCAGTACTTC.

Points on this clonotype: Germline and junction disagree at one end, which may indicate a read error. V gene TRBV25-1 combines with J gene TRBJ1-6; 8 bases are shared with TRBD1. The CDR3 sequence is 14 residues long. The V gene's germline CDR1 is MGHDK and CDR2 SYGVNS. DNA of the CDR3: TGTGCCAGCAGAGACAGGGGTGGCAATTCACCCCCCCACTTT. It codes for CASRDRGGNSPPHF.

This clonotype was picked up a small number of times. V gene TRBV27 combines with J gene TRBJ2-7, with 11 bases matching TRBD1. The germline gives CDR1 MNHEY, CDR2 SMNVEV (reference sequence). The CDR3 has 14 residues. With 3 bases clipped from V and 6 bases from J, the junction kept 4 bases outside the gene matches. As DNA, the CDR3 is TGTGCCAGCAGTTTGGGACAGGGGGTCCGCGAGCAGTACTTC. The encoded protein is CASSLGQGVREQYF.

With respect to this clonotype: Sequence at one end of the junction differs from germline and may be a read error. The chain joins TRBV24-1 to TRBJ1-2; D is possibly TRBD1 (6 bases). This CDR3 is 13 amino acids long. Germline V gene sequence: CDR1 KGHDR, CDR2 SFDVKD. As DNA, the CDR3 is TGTGCCAGCAGTCCCCGGACAGAATATGGCTACACCTTC. It translates to CASSPRTEYGYTF.

This clonotype was counted only a few times. V and J are TRBV20-1 and TRBJ2-7; D remains unclear. The DNA end favors TRBJ2-1, so the J call may be wrong. Germline V gene lookup returns CDR1 DFQATT and CDR2 SNEGSKA (reference sequence). CDR3 length: 10 amino acids. The CDR3 DNA is TGCAGTCACCTAGGGCGACTTCAGTTCTTC. Protein sequence: CSHLGRLQFF.

Comment on this clonotype: An end of the junction differs from the germline gene, which may be a read error. This rearrangement joins TRBV7-9 to TRBJ2-2, with TRBD2 matching 11 bases. This CDR3 spans 17 amino acids. Germline CDR1 reads SEHNR; CDR2 reads FQNEAQ (reference sequence). The CDR3 loop reads CASSQLLAGVGTGELFF. The CDR3 nucleotides read TGCGCCAGCAGCCAACTACTAGCGGGAGTCGGCACCGGGGAGCTGTTTTTT.

This clonotype was detected many times. The chain combines TRBV9 with TRBJ2-2; 7 bases are a match to TRBD1. Losses at the gene ends were 0 bases for V and 8 bases for J; bases not matched to a gene: 1. Germline values: CDR1 SGDLS, CDR2 YYNGEE. The CDR3 contains 13 residues. CDR3 loop: CASSVGQGGELFF. As DNA, the CDR3 is TGTGCCAGCAGCGTAGGACAGGGTGGGGAGCTGTTTTTT.

This clonotype was picked up many times. The J gene is TRBJ1-5, the V gene TRBV10-3; no clear D gene. Deletions cut 3 bases from V and 5 bases from J, with 8 bases between. Germline CDR1 is ENHRY and CDR2 is SYGVKD. The CDR3 runs 13 residues. CDR3 amino acids: CAISDYLHQPQHF. The DNA of the CDR3 is TGTGCCATCAGTGATTACCTCCATCAGCCCCAGCATTTT.

This clonotype was observed many times. The chain recombines TRBV7-6 with TRBJ2-5; D gene ambiguous. CDR1 and CDR2 from the germline V gene are SGHVS and FNYEAQ. Trimming removed 4 bases from V and 2 bases from J, with 11 bases in between. The CDR3 length is 14 residues. Here the CDR3 DNA reads TGTGCCAGCAGCTCATGGTCTCGACAAGAGACCCAGTACTTC. Encoded protein: CASSSWSRQETQYF.